The 9 T cell receptor beta chains in this list originate from one sample, sequenced in a study of CD8+CD57+ T cells in acquired aplastic anemia. Template material for TCR beta VDJ and CDR3 profiling consisted of genomic DNA. TCRdb re-called the reads through MiXCR, storing one row per CDR3 protein. The sample records a few hundred thousand distinct CDR3 sequences, approximately 60% being singletons. Patients included in sequencing had previously demonstrated CD8+CD57+ cell expansion by flow cytometry. The sequenced sample consisted of sorted CD4+, CD8+, or CD8+CD57+ T cells (not recorded which) from PBMCs. The receptors originated from a human donor with aplastic anemia.

This chain joins TRBV9 and TRBJ2-1, with D maybe TRBD1 (5 bases). Trimming stripped 0 bases from V and 6 bases from J, with 13 bases between. Per the germline V gene, CDR1 is SGDLS and CDR2 is YYNGEE. The length of the CDR3 is 15 residues. CDR3 nucleotides: TGTGCCAGCAGCGTAGGTGGGGCCGGCGGCAATGAGCAGTTCTTC. Its protein product is CASSVGGAGGNEQFF.

The chain employs TRBV19 and TRBJ1-2, with D perhaps matching TRBD1 (5 bases). Germline CDR1 LNHDA, CDR2 SQIVND (reference sequence). The CDR3 length is 15 residues. The V and J ends lost 3 bases and 1 base respectively, with 12 bases between them. CDR3: CASSITGDINYGYTF. CDR3 sequence (DNA): TGTGCCAGTAGTATCACGGGGGATATTAACTATGGCTACACCTTC.

The chain links TRBV12-3 or TRBV12-4 to TRBJ1-2; D is unclear. Trimming took 5 bases from V and 2 from J, leaving 9 bases between them. The CDR3 contains 13 residues. The DNA of the CDR3 is TGTGCCAGCAGTGACACGGAGAACTATGGCTACACCTTC. Protein sequence: CASSDTENYGYTF.

J is TRBJ2-5 and V is TRBV20-1; 11 nucleotides match TRBD2. There are 12 residues in the CDR3. V was clipped by 6 bases and J by 11 bases; unmatched bases: 8. Germline assignment: CDR1 DFQATT and CDR2 SNEGSKA (reference sequence). The CDR3, as DNA: TGCAGTGCCGTCCGTAGCGGGGGGGGTCAGTACTTC. Protein: CSAVRSGGGQYF.

The chain employs TRBV2 and TRBJ1-1; D is perhaps TRBD1 (5 bases). Per germline, CDR1 SNHLY and CDR2 FYNNEI. V was trimmed by 4 bases and J by 0 bases, leaving 12 bases between them. This CDR3 has 15 amino acids. The CDR3 DNA reads TGTGCCAGCAGTGTACGGACAACGATGAACACTGAAGCTTTCTTT. It codes for CASSVRTTMNTEAFF.

This clonotype was counted many times. The J gene is TRBJ1-6, the V gene TRBV20-1, with D possibly matching TRBD1 (6 bases). Per the germline V gene, CDR1 is DFQATT and CDR2 is SNEGSKA (reference sequence). The CDR3 covers 15 residues. The V end lost 6 bases, the J end lost 5 bases, and 17 bases lay between the germline ends. Written as DNA, the CDR3 is TGCAGTGCCCCTTTAGGGGGGGCTGATAATTCACCCCTCCACTTT. Protein sequence: CSAPLGGADNSPLHF.

The chain is built from TRBV7-2 and TRBJ2-5; D is possibly TRBD2 (5 bases). V was shortened by 6 bases and J by 5 bases, with 13 bases between the two germline ends. There are 13 residues in the CDR3. The V gene's germline CDR1 is SGHTA and CDR2 FQGNSA. Written as DNA, the CDR3 is TGTGCCAGCAGGCCTACTAGTTACGAGACCCAGTACTTC. This codes for CASRPTSYETQYF.

With respect to this clonotype: A read error may be the cause here, since a much bigger clone is one base away. The chain has TRBV6-1 and TRBJ1-2; no firm D call. CDR3 size: 11 residues. Germline V gene data show CDR1 as MNHNS and CDR2 as SASEGT. Trimming removed 11 bases from V and 2 bases from J, with 9 bases in between. CDR3 protein: CACTRNYGYTF. CDR3 bases: TGTGCCTGCACCCGGAACTATGGCTACACCTTC.

The genes are TRBV5-1 and TRBJ2-7, with 7 positions matching TRBD1. This CDR3 region has 15 residues. Germline V CDR1 and CDR2: SGHRS, YFSETQ. Trimming cost V 0 bases and J 7 bases; bases outside gene matches: 10. The CDR3 nucleotides are TGCGCCAGCAGCTTGGGTGACAGGGAGTTTGGGGAGCAGTACTTC. Protein product: CASSLGDREFGEQYF.